Following are 26 T cell receptor beta chains from one sample sequenced in a study of blood T cell repertoires in COVID-19. Here immunoSEQ multiplex PCR was the method, and the copy in TCRdb shows in-frame clones only, minus some. The sample records 150,000 to 200,000 clones, about 90% being singletons. Source material: peripheral blood. The receptors shown here come from a man aged 50 or older with acute or convalescent COVID-19.

V and J are TRBV5-1 and TRBJ2-2, with 7 bases matching TRBD1. The V gene's germline CDR1 is SGHRS and CDR2 YFSETQ. The CDR3 runs 18 residues. Trimming took 5 bases from V and 5 from J; bases not matched to a gene: 18. As DNA, the CDR3 is TGCGCCAGCAGACCCGTCTCGACAGGGACCCTCGGGACCGGGGAGCTGTTTTTT. Translation gives CASRPVSTGTLGTGELFF.

CDR3 in amino acids: CSVVAGGGYGYTF. CDR3 in DNA: TGCAGCGTTGTGGCCGGGGGGGGATATGGCTACACCTTC. This chain joins TRBV29-1 and TRBJ1-2, with D tentatively TRBD1 (5 bases). The V gene lost 4 bases and the J gene lost 5 bases, with 14 bases spanning the gap. CDR1 is SQVTM and CDR2 is ANQGSEA in the germline V gene. The CDR3 has 13 amino acids. Supplemented by reference TRBV29-1 and TRBJ1-2, the full variable domain reads SAVISQKPSRDICQRGTSLTIQCQVDSQVTMMFWYRQQPGQSLTLIATANQGSEATYESGFVIDKFPISRPNLTFSTLTVSNMSPEDSSIYLCSVVAGGGYGYTFGSGTRLTVV.

The chain uses TRBV10-3 and TRBJ1-6; D unclear. Germline-derived CDR1 and CDR2 are ENHRY and SYGVKD. Between the trimmed V and J ends, which lost 2 bases and 5 bases, there was a span of 13 bases. There are 16 residues in the CDR3. For the CDR3, the DNA is TGTGCCATCAGTGAGGATGGGCACGGGAATAATTCACCCCTCCACTTT. Amino acid sequence: CAISEDGHGNNSPLHF.

The V gene is TRBV10-1, the J gene TRBJ2-7, with TRBD1 matching over 8 bases. Germline V gene data show CDR1 as WNHNN and CDR2 as SYGVQD (reference sequence). The V segment lost 0 bases and the J segment 7 bases; nucleotides outside the gene matches: 11. This CDR3 spans 16 amino acids. CDR3 DNA: TGCGCCAGCAGTGAGTCGCTAGGTAACAGGGGGAGAGAGCAGTACGTC. Translation: CASSESLGNRGREQYV.

The CDR3 sequence is CASSITRGPSAGELFF. The CDR3, as DNA: TGTGCCAGTAGTATTACGCGGGGGCCGTCGGCCGGGGAGCTGTTTTTT. The V gene is TRBV19, the J gene TRBJ2-2, with D perhaps TRBD2 (7 bases). The length of the CDR3 is 16 residues. CDR1 is LNHDA, CDR2 SQIVND, per germline (reference sequence). The V end was cut by 3 bases, the J end by 6 bases, with 17 bases between.

This sequence joins TRBV28 and TRBJ2-5, with TRBD1 matching 7 bases. Losses at the gene ends were 8 bases for V and 4 bases for J; bases not matched to a gene: 4. This CDR3 spans 12 amino acids. CDR1 is MDHEN and CDR2 is SYDVKM in the germline V gene. The DNA for the CDR3 is TGTGCCAGCGAAGGGGGCGGAGAGACCCAGTACTTC. Translated: CASEGGGETQYF.

V and J are TRBV5-1 and TRBJ1-1, with no clear D. Germline values: CDR1 SGHRS, CDR2 YFSETQ. With 4 bases removed from V and 3 bases from J, the gap between germline ends came to 10 bases. The CDR3 is made up of 13 amino acids. The CDR3 sequence is CASSQPGDTEAFF. The CDR3 DNA follows: TGCGCCAGCAGCCAACCCGGGGACACTGAAGCTTTCTTT.

The chain combines TRBV27 with TRBJ1-6; D is perhaps TRBD1 (5 bases). V was trimmed by 0 bases and J by 9 bases, leaving 12 bases between them. The CDR3 has 15 amino acids. Looked up from germline, CDR1 is MNHEY and CDR2 is SMNVEV (reference sequence). CDR3 sequence reads: CASSLSVLDSSPLHF. Here the CDR3 DNA reads TGTGCCAGCAGTTTATCGGTCTTAGACAGTTCACCCCTCCACTTT.

The V and J genes are TRBV27 and TRBJ1-2, with D perhaps TRBD1 (5 bases). V lost 3 bases, J lost 1 base, and 12 bases lay in between. Germline V gives CDR1 MNHEY, CDR2 SMNVEV (reference sequence). The CDR3 is made up of 15 amino acids. CDR3 sequence reads: CASSLGRESNYGYTF. The CDR3 DNA reads as TGTGCCAGCAGTTTGGGCAGGGAAAGTAACTATGGCTACACCTTC.

The gene calls are TRBV7-3 and TRBJ2-3; 8 nucleotides match TRBD2. The CDR3 loop spans 14 amino acids. The germline CDR1 and CDR2 sequences are SGHTA and FQGTGA. Germline trimming cut 5 bases from V and 5 bases from J; bases unmatched to any gene: 6. The CDR3 DNA reads as TGTGCCAGCAGCCCCTACGGGAGGGTAGATACGCAGTATTTT. Its protein product is CASSPYGRVDTQYF.

The chain uses TRBV6-6 and TRBJ2-1; 9 bases match TRBD2. The CDR3 is 15 amino acids. Trimming took 7 bases from V and 5 from J; bases not matched to a gene: 9. Germline loops: CDR1 MNHNY, CDR2 SVGAGI (reference sequence). CDR3: CASNQLAGVDNEQFF. CDR3 bases: TGTGCCAGCAACCAACTAGCGGGCGTTGACAATGAGCAGTTCTTC.

The sample holds one count of this clone. This sequence joins TRBV7-6 and TRBJ2-3; the D is unclear. CDR3 length equals 16 residues. Germline V gives CDR1 SGHVS, CDR2 FNYEAQ. Trimming shortened V by 1 base and J by 4 bases, and 15 bases separated the two germline ends. Here the CDR3 reads CASSLGPRTSADTQYF. CDR3 sequence (DNA): TGTGCCAGCAGCTTAGGTCCTAGAACTTCTGCAGATACGCAGTATTTT.

The chain has TRBV5-4 and TRBJ1-2, with a weak D call TRBD1 (5 bases). The CDR3 runs 15 residues. In germline, CDR1 is SGHNT, CDR2 YYREEE (reference sequence). V was clipped by 4 bases and J by 8 bases, with 21 bases between them. CDR3 DNA: TGTGCCAGCAGCCCCTCCCCCACTGTCCGGGGGGGCTACACCTTC. Encoded protein: CASSPSPTVRGGYTF.

The chain has TRBV4-1 and TRBJ2-6; maybe TRBD1 (6 bases). CDR3 length: 16 amino acids. CDR1 and CDR2 (germline): MGHRA, YSYEKL. Trimming took off 4 bases at V and 1 base at J, with 11 bases between the two ends. CDR3 sequence reads: CASSPRGTSGANVLTF. The CDR3 region has the DNA TGCGCCAGCAGCCCAAGGGGGACATCTGGGGCCAACGTCCTGACTTTC.

This clone showed up just once. The rearrangement joins TRBV12-1 to TRBJ2-5; the D call TRBD2 from the table was never checked on the DNA. TRBV12-1 has pseudogene status. This CDR3 contains 16 residues. The CDR3 spells CASSFRLAGHQETQYF. The CDR3 DNA reads TGTGCCAGCAGCTTTCGACTAGCGGGACACCAAGAGACCCAGTACTTC.

This clone was observed a single time. The rearrangement uses TRBV28 and TRBJ2-3; 7 bases align to TRBD2. Trimming removed 6 bases from V and 4 bases from J; junction bases left unmatched: 10. The CDR3 contains 15 residues. Germline V lookup: CDR1 MDHEN, CDR2 SYDVKM. CDR3 in amino acids: CASSPHGTTSDTQYF. CDR3 bases: TGTGCCAGCAGCCCCCACGGGACTACATCAGATACGCAGTATTTT.

The J gene is TRBJ1-5, the V gene TRBV29-1; D is possibly TRBD1 (6 bases). The CDR3 has 13 amino acids. The V and J ends lost 4 bases and 11 bases respectively, with 18 bases between them. Germline V gene sequence: CDR1 SQVTM, CDR2 ANQGSEA. The DNA for the CDR3 is TGCAGCGTTGGGGACACTCTACAAGGAACCCAGCATTTT. It codes for CSVGDTLQGTQHF.

This chain joins TRBV7-8 and TRBJ2-2, with D maybe TRBD1 (6 bases). Per germline, CDR1 SGHVS and CDR2 FQNEAQ. V dropped 7 bases and J dropped 6 bases, with 12 bases sitting between them. The CDR3 length is 13 residues. CDR3 bases: TGTGCCAGCATCTCAGGGGTTCCCGGGGAGCTGTTTTTT. Translating gives CASISGVPGELFF. The whole variable domain, remainder taken from reference TRBV7-8 and TRBJ2-2, is GAGVSQSPRYKVAKRGQDVALRCDPISGHVSLFWYQQALGQGPEFLTYFQNEAQLDKSGLPSDRFFAERPEGSVSTLKIQRTQQEDSAVYLCASISGVPGELFFGEGSRLTVL.

The rearrangement uses TRBV7-2 and TRBJ1-2, with a weak D call TRBD1 (5 bases). Trimming shortened V by 1 base and J by 3 bases, and 9 bases separated the two germline ends. CDR1 is SGHTA and CDR2 is FQGNSA in the germline V gene. CDR3 size: 14 residues. CDR3 amino acids: CASSLVGGDYGYTF. The CDR3 nucleotides are TGTGCCAGCAGCTTAGTGGGGGGGGACTATGGCTACACCTTC.

The chain recombines TRBV30 with TRBJ1-2; D uncertain. Germline V gene sequence: CDR1 GTSNPN, CDR2 SVGIG (reference sequence). Trimming removed 1 base from V and 1 base from J, with 13 bases in between. The CDR3 totals 15 residues. The CDR3 loop is CAWSGVEGSNYGYTF. In DNA, the CDR3 is TGTGCCTGGAGTGGAGTGGAGGGAAGTAACTATGGCTACACCTTC.

J is TRBJ2-3 and V is TRBV3-1 (or the pseudogene TRBV3-2); 8 bases are a match to TRBD2. There are 16 residues in the CDR3. The junction had 8 bases not matched to a gene; V was cut back by 1 base and J by 5 bases. The germline gives CDR1 LGHDT, CDR2 YNNKEL (reference sequence). The CDR3 DNA is TGTGCCAGCAGCCAAGGGGATAGCGGGAACGGAGATACGCAGTATTTT. Its protein product is CASSQGDSGNGDTQYF.

This chain joins TRBV7-9 and TRBJ1-1; 10 bases match TRBD1. The CDR3 runs to 14 residues. From germline, CDR1 is SEHNR and CDR2 FQNEAQ (reference sequence). After removal of 4 bases from V and 4 bases from J, the junction contained 3 bases not matched to a gene. CDR3 in DNA: TGTGCCAGCAGCTCGGGGACAGGGGCCACTGAAGCTTTCTTT. It encodes CASSSGTGATEAFF.

This chain joins TRBV5-1 and TRBJ2-3, with D tentatively TRBD1 (7 bases). The CDR3 contains 14 residues. Germline V gene sequence: CDR1 SGHRS, CDR2 YFSETQ. Between the trimmed V and J ends, which lost 5 bases and 2 bases, there was a span of 12 bases. CDR3 DNA: TGCGCCAGCAGACGACAGGGACTCACAGATACGCAGTATTTT. It codes for CASRRQGLTDTQYF.

This clone was seen only a few times. The chain has TRBV4-1 and TRBJ1-3; D uncertain. V lost 3 bases and J lost 1, with 7 bases in between. The CDR3 is made up of 14 amino acids. Per germline, CDR1 MGHRA and CDR2 YSYEKL. The CDR3 is CASSHPLSGNTIYF. The CDR3 nucleotides are TGCGCCAGCAGCCACCCGCTATCTGGAAACACCATATATTTT.

The chain is built from TRBV28 and TRBJ2-5; TRBD2 agrees at 13 bases. The CDR3 has 16 amino acids. CDR1 MDHEN and CDR2 SYDVKM come from the germline V gene. Losses at the gene ends were 5 bases for V and 2 bases for J; bases not matched to a gene: 5. The DNA of the CDR3 is TGTGCCAGCAGTGCGCCGACTAGCGGGGGGCAAGAGACCCAGTACTTC. This codes for CASSAPTSGGQETQYF.

The V and J genes are TRBV19 and TRBJ1-1, with 8 nucleotides matching TRBD1. J was trimmed by 5 bases and V by 5 bases; bases with no gene match: 7. The germline gives CDR1 LNHDA, CDR2 SQIVND (reference sequence). The length of the CDR3 is 14 residues. The CDR3 sequence is CASSLDRGPTEAFF. The CDR3 bases are TGTGCCAGTAGTCTCGACAGGGGTCCTACTGAAGCTTTCTTT.